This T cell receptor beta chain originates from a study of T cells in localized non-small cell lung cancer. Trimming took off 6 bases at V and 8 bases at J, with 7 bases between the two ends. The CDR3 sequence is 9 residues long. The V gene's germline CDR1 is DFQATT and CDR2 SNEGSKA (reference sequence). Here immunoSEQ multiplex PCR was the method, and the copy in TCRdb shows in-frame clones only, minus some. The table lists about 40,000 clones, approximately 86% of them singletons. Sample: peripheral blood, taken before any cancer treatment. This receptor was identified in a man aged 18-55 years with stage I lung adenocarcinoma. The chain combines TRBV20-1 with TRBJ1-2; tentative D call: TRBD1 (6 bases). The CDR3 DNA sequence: TGCAGTGCAGGGGGGGGCTACACCTTC. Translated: CSAGGGYTF.